This entry is about one T cell receptor beta chain. TCRdb processed the 5' RACE reads anew with MiXCR; each CDR3 protein has one entry. The sample consists of almost 600,000 distinct CDR3 sequences, approximately 13% of them appearing once. V was cut by 1 base and J by 4 bases, with 11 bases left in between. Per germline, CDR1 DFQATT and CDR2 SNEGSKA (reference sequence). The CDR3 is made up of 15 amino acids. The data were taken from a study of T cells after yellow fever vaccination. The sequence came from a man under 40 who received the YFV17D yellow fever vaccine. Sequencing was performed on PBMCs, taken on the day of the yellow fever booster vaccination. The chain couples TRBV20-1 to TRBJ2-6; D gene uncertain. In DNA form, the CDR3 reads TGCAGTGCTAGAGCCGGTAGTTCAGGGGCCAACGTCCTGACTTTC. It yields the protein CSARAGSSGANVLTF.